The TCR beta chain under discussion was sequenced for a study of blood T cell repertoires in COVID-19. In the study overall: The analysed material was cDNA or gDNA that came from T cells, B-cell-depleted T cells, or PBMCs.

Everyone who took part was roughly 18 to 95 years old, and they came from about 23 US areas. Membership in each cohort depended on participant-reported clinical history. Produced via immunoSEQ multiplex PCR; TCRdb's table is partial and in-frame only. This table holds about 270,000 clones, around 91% found once. The specimen sequenced was PBMCs or T cells enriched from blood (not recorded which). The origin of this receptor is a woman aged 18-30 years who had recovered from COVID-19.

The CDR3 here is CASSPPPLRQTNQPQHF. The DNA of the CDR3 is TGTGCCAGTAGTCCGCCCCCTCTTCGACAGACGAATCAGCCCCAGCATTTT. J is TRBJ1-5 and V is TRBV19; tentative D call: TRBD1 (5 bases). V was trimmed by 5 bases and J by 4 bases, leaving 21 bases between them. Germline V gene data show CDR1 as LNHDA and CDR2 as SQIVND (reference sequence). This CDR3 contains 17 residues.